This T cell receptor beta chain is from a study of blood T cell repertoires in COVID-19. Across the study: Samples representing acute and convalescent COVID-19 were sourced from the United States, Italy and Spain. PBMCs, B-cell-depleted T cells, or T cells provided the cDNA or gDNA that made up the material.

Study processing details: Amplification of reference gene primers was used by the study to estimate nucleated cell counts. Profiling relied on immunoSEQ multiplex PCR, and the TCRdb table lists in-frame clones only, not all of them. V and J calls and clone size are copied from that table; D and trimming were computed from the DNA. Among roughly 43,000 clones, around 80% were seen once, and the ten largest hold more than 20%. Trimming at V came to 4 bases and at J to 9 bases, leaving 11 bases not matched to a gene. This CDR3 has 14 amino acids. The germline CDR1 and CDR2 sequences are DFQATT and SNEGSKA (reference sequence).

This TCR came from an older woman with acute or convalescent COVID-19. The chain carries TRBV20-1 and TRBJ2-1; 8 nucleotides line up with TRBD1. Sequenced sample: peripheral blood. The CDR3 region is CSANEPDRVSEQFF. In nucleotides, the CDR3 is TGCAGTGCTAATGAGCCGGACAGGGTTAGTGAGCAGTTCTTC.